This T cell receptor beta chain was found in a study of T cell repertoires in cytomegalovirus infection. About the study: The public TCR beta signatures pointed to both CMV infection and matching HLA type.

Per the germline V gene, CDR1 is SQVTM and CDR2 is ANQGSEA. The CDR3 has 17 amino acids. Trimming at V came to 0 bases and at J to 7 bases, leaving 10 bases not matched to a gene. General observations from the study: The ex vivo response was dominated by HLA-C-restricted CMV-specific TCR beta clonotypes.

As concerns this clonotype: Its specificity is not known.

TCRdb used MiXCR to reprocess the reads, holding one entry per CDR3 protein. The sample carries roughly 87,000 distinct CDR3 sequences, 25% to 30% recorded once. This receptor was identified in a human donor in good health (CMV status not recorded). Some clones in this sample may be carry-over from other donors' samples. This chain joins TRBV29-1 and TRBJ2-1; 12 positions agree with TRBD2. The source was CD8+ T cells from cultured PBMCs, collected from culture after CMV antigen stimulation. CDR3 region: CSVEDPRLAGAGNEQFF. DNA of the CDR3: TGCAGCGTTGAAGATCCCCGACTAGCGGGGGCGGGGAATGAGCAGTTCTTC.